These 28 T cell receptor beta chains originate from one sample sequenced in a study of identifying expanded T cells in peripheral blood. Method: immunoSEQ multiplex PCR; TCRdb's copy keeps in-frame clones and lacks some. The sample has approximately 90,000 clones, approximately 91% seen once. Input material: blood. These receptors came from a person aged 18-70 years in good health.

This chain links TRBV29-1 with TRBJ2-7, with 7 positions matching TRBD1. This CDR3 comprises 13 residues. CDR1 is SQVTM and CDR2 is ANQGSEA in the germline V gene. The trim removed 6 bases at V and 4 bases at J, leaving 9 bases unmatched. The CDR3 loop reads CSVAGGLGYEQYF. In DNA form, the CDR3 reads TGCAGCGTCGCAGGGGGTTTAGGTTACGAGCAGTACTTC.

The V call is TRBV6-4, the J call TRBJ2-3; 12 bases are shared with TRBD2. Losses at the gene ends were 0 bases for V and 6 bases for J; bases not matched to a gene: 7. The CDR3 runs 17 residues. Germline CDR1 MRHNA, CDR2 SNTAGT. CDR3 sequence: CASSDSSSGRGVDTQYF. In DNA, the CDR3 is TGTGCCAGCAGTGACTCGTCTAGCGGGAGGGGTGTGGATACGCAGTATTTT.

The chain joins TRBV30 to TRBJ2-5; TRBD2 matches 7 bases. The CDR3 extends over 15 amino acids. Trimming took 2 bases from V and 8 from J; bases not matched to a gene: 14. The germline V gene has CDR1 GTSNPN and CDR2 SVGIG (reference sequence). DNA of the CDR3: TGTGCCTGGAGTATGGGTCTGGCGGGAGTGGGTACCCAGTACTTC. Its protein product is CAWSMGLAGVGTQYF. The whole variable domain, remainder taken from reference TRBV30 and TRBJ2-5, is SQTIHQWPATLVQPVGSPLSLECTVEGTSNPNLYWYRQAAGRGLQLLFYSVGIGQISSEVPQNLSASRPQDRQFILSSKKLLLSDSGFYLCAWSMGLAGVGTQYFGPGTRLLVL.

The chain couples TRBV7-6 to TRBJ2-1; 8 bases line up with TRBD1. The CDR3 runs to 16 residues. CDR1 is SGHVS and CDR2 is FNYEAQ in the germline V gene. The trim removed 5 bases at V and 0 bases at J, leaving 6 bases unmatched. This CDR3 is CASSPTTGGSYNEQFF. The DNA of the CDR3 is TGTGCCAGCAGCCCTACAACAGGGGGCTCCTACAATGAGCAGTTCTTC. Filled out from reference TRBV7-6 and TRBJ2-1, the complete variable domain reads GAGVSQSPRYKVTKRGQDVALRCDPISGHVSLYWYRQALGQGPEFLTYFNYEAQQDKSGLPNDRFSAERPEGSISTLTIQRTEQRDSAMYRCASSPTTGGSYNEQFFGPGTRLTVL.

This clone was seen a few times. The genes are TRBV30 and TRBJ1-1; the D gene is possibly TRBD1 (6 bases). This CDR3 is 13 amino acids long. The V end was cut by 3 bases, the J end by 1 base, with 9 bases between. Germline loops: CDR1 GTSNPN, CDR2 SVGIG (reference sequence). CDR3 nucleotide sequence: TGTGCCTGGAGGGCGGGACAGAACACTGAAGCTTTCTTT. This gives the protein CAWRAGQNTEAFF.

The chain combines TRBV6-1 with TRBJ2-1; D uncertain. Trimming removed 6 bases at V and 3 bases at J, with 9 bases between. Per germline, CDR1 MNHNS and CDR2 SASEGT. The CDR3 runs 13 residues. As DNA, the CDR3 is TGTGCCAGCAGCGGACGGATCTACAATGAGCAGTTCTTC. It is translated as CASSGRIYNEQFF.

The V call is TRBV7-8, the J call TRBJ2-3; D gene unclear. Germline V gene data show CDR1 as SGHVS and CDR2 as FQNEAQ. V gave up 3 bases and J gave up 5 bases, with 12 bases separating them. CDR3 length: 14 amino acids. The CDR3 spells CASSFLVTEDTQYF. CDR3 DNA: TGTGCCAGCAGCTTCCTCGTGACTGAAGATACGCAGTATTTT.

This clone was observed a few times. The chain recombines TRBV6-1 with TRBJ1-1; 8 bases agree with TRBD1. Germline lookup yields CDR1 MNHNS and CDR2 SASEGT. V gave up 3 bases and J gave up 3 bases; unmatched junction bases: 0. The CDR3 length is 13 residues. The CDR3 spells CASSDRGHTEAFF. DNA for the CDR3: TGTGCCAGCAGTGACAGGGGGCACACTGAAGCTTTCTTT.

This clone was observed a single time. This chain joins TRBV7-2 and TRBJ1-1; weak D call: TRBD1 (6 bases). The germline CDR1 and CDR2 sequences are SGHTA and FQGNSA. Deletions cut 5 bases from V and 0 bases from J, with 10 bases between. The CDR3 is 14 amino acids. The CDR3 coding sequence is TGTGCCAGCAGCACAGGGAGCCTGAACACTGAAGCTTTCTTT. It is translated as CASSTGSLNTEAFF.

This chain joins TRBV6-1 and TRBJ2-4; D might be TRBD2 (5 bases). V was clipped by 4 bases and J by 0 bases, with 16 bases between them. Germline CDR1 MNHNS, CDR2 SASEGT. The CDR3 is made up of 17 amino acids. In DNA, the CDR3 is TGTGCCAGCAGTGCTGACGGAGGTGCGCTAGCCAAAAACATTCAGTACTTC. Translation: CASSADGGALAKNIQYF.

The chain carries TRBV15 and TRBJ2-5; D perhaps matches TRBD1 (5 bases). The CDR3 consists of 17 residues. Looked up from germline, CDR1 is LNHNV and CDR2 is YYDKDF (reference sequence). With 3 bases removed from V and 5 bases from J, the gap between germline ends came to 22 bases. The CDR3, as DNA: TGTGCCACCAGCAGGTTATTCACAGGCAGGGCCAGGGAGACCCAGTACTTC. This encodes CATSRLFTGRARETQYF.

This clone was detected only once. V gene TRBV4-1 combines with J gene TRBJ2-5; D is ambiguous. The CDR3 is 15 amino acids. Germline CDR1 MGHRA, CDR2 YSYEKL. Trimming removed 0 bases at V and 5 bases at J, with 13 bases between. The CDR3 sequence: CASSQDWPTGETQYF. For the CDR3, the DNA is TGCGCCAGCAGCCAAGATTGGCCAACTGGGGAGACCCAGTACTTC.

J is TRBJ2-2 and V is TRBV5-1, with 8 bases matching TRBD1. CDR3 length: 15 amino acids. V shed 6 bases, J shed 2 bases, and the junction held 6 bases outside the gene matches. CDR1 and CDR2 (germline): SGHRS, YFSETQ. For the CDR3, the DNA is TGCGCCAGCACCCTGACAGGGGATAACACCGGGGAGCTGTTTTTT. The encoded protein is CASTLTGDNTGELFF.

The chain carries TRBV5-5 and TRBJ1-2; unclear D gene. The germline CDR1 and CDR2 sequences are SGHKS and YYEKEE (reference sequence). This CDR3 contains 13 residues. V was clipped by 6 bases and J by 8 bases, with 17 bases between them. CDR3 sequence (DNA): TGTGCCAGCACTCGAAGACCCGTGTTGGGCTACACCTTC. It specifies CASTRRPVLGYTF.

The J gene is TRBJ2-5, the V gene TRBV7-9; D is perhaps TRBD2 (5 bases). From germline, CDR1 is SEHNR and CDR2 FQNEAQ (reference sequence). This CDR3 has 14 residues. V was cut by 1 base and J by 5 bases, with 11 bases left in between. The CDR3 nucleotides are TGTGCCAGCAGCTTAGTTCGGGGTCCGGAGACCCAGTACTTC. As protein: CASSLVRGPETQYF.

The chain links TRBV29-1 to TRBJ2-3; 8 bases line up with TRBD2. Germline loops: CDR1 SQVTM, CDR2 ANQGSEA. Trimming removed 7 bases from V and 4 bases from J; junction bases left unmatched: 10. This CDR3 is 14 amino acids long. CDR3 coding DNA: TGCAGCGCGGAAGCGGGAGTAAGGGCAGATACGCAGTATTTT. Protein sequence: CSAEAGVRADTQYF.

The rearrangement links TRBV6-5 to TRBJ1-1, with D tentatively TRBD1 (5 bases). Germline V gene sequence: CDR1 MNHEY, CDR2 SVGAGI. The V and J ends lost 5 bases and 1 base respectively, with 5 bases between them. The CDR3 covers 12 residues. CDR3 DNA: TGTGCCAGCAGTAGGGGGAACACTGAAGCTTTCTTT. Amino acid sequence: CASSRGNTEAFF.

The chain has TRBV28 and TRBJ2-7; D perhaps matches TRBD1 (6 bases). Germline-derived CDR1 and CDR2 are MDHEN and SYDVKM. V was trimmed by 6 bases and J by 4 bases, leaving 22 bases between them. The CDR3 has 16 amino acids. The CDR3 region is CASSPVTGTRNYEQYF. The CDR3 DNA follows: TGTGCCAGCAGCCCGGTAACAGGGACGAGAAATTACGAGCAGTACTTC. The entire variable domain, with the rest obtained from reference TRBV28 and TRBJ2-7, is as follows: DVKVTQSSRYLVKRTGEKVFLECVQDMDHENMFWYRQDPGLGLRLIYFSYDVKMKEKGDIPEGYSVSREKKERFSLILESASTNQTSMYLCASSPVTGTRNYEQYFGPGTRLTVT.

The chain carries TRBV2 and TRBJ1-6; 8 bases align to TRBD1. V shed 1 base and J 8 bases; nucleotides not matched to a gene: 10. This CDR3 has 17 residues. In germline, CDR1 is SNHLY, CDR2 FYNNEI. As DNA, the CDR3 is TGTGCCAGCAGTGAAGGCGGAGCAGGGGGCACTCATTCACCCCTCCACTTT. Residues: CASSEGGAGGTHSPLHF.

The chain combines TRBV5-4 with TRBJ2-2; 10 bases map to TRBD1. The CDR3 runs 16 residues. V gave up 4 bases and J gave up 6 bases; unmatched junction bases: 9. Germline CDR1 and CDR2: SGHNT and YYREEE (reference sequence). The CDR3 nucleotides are TGTGCCAGCAGCCCTAAGACAGGACAGGGGGCCGGGGAGCTGTTTTTT. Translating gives CASSPKTGQGAGELFF.

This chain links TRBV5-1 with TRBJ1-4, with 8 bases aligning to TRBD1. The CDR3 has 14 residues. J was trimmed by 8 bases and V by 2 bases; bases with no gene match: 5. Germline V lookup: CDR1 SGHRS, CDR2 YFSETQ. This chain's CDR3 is CASSLKGQAEKLFF. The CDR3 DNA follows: TGCGCCAGCAGCTTAAAGGGACAGGCCGAAAAACTGTTTTTT.

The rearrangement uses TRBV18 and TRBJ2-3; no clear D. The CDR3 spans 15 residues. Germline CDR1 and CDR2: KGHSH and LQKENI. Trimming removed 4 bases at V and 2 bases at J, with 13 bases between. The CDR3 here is CASSLQGPNTDTQYF. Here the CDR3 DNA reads TGTGCCAGCTCACTACAAGGCCCCAACACAGATACGCAGTATTTT.

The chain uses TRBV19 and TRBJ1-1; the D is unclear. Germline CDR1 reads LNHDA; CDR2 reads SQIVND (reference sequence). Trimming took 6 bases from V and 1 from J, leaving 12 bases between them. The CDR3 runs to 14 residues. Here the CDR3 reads CASRPMGSNTEAFF. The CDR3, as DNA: TGTGCCAGTAGACCGATGGGATCGAACACTGAAGCTTTCTTT.

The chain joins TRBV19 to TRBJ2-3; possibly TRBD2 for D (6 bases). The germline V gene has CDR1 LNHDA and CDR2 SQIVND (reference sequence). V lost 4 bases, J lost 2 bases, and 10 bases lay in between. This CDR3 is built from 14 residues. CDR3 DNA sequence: TGTGCCAGTAGTACCCGGGACTTCACAGATACGCAGTATTTT. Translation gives CASSTRDFTDTQYF.

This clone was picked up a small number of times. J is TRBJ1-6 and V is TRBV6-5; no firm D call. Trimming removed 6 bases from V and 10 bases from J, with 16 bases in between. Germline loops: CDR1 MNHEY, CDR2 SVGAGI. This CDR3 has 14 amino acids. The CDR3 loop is CASRRDTSGSPLHF. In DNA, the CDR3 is TGTGCCAGCAGGCGAGATACGTCTGGGTCACCCCTCCACTTT.

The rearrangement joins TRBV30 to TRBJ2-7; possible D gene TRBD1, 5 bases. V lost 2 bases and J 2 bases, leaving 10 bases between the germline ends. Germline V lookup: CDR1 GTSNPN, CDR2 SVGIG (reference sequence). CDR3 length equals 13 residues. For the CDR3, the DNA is TGTGCCTGGAGTACCGGACAACCCTACGAGCAGTACTTC. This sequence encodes CAWSTGQPYEQYF.

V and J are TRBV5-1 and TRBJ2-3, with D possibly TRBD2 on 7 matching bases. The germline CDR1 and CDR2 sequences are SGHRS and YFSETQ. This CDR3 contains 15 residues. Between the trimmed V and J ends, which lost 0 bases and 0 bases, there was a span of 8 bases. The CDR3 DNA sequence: TGCGCCAGCAGCTTGGCGGGGGGCAGCACAGATACGCAGTATTTT. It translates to CASSLAGGSTDTQYF.

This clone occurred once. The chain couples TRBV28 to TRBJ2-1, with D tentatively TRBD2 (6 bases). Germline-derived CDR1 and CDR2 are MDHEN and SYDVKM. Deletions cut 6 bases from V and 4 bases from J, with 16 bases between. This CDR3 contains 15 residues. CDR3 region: CASRTFGSVYNEQFF. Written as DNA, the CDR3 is TGTGCCAGCAGGACTTTCGGGAGTGTTTACAATGAGCAGTTCTTC.